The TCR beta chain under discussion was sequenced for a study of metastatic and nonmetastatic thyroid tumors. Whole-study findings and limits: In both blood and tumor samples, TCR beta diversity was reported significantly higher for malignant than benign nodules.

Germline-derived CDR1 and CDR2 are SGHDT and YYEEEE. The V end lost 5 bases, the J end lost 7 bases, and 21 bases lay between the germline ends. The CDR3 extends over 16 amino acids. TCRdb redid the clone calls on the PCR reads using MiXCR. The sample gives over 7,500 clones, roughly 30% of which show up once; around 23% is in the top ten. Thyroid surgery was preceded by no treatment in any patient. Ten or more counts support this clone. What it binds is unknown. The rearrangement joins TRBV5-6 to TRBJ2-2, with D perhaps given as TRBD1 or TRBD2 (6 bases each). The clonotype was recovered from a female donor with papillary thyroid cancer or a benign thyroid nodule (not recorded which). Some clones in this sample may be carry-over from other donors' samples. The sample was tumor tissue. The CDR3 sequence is CASRGGPGSKGGELFF. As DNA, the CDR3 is TGTGCCAGCAGAGGGGGGCCGGGCTCAAAGGGCGGGGAGCTGTTTTTT.